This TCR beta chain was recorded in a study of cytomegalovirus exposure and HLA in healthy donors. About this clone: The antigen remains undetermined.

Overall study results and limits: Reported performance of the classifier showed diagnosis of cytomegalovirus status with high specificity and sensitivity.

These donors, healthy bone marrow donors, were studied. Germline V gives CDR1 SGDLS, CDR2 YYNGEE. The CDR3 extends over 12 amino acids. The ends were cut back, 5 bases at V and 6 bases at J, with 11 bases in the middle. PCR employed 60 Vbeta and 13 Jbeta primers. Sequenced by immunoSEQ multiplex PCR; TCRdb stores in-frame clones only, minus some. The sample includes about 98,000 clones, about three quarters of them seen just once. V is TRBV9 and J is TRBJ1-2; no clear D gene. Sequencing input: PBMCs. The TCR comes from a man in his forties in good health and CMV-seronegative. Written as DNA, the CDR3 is TGTGCCAGCAGGGGGAGGGCGGATGGCTACACCTTC. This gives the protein CASRGRADGYTF.